The 28 T cell receptor beta chains below all came from one sample that was sequenced in a study of control samples from healthy donors and cancer patients. Only in-frame clones appear in the TCRdb table, and some are missing; sequencing was by immunoSEQ multiplex PCR. The data hold around 200,000 clones, with just under 95% observed a single time. The sample was blood. These receptors all come from a young man in good health.

The rearrangement uses TRBV7-2 and TRBJ2-1, with TRBD2 matching 7 bases. V dropped 3 bases and J dropped 6; count of bases not matched to a gene: 8. The CDR3 loop spans 15 amino acids. In germline, CDR1 is SGHTA, CDR2 FQGNSA. CDR3 DNA sequence: TGTGCCAGCAGCTTGTTGGCGGGGGTCCTCAATGAGCAGTTCTTC. Translating it yields CASSLLAGVLNEQFF.

The rearrangement links TRBV11-2 to TRBJ2-3; 7 bases align to TRBD2. The J segment lost 0 bases and the V segment lost 5 bases, leaving 5 bases of the junction unmatched. This CDR3 is built from 15 residues. The germline V gene encodes CDR1 SGHAT and CDR2 FQNNGV. The CDR3, as DNA: TGTGCCAGCAGCACCTCGGGGGGTAGCACAGATACGCAGTATTTT. Its translation: CASSTSGGSTDTQYF.

The V gene is TRBV5-6, the J gene TRBJ2-7, with 8 bases that match TRBD1. CDR3 length equals 14 residues. Germline assignment: CDR1 SGHDT and CDR2 YYEEEE. V was clipped by 5 bases and J by 3 bases; unmatched bases: 7. The CDR3 nucleotides are TGTGCCAGCAGTACCGGGACAGGTCGCTACGAGCAGTACTTC. It encodes CASSTGTGRYEQYF.

This clone showed up just once. CDR3 loop: CASSRGSRGDTQYF. The CDR3 DNA reads TGTGCCAGCAGTCGCGGGTCACGGGGAGATACGCAGTATTTT. V and J are TRBV6-5 and TRBJ2-3; tentatively, D is TRBD2 (5 bases). There are 14 residues in the CDR3. V lost 5 bases and J lost 5, with 14 bases in between. Germline V gene data show CDR1 as MNHEY and CDR2 as SVGAGI.

The V gene is TRBV4-2, the J gene TRBJ2-7; TRBD1 is a possible D gene (6 bases). The V end lost 7 bases, the J end lost 1 base, and 17 bases lay between the germline ends. This CDR3 is 15 amino acids long. Germline CDR1 reads LGHNA; CDR2 reads YNFKEQ. The CDR3 DNA follows: TGTGCCAGCACCTCAATTTCAGGGGCATCCTACGAGCAGTACTTC. Residues: CASTSISGASYEQYF.

This chain links TRBV7-2 with TRBJ2-2; D perhaps matches TRBD2 (6 bases). From germline, CDR1 is SGHTA and CDR2 FQGNSA. Trimming shortened V by 5 bases and J by 2 bases, and 12 bases separated the two germline ends. CDR3 length: 15 residues. CDR3 sequence (DNA): TGTGCCAGCAGCCCTAGGGAGGTCAACACCGGGGAGCTGTTTTTT. It is translated as CASSPREVNTGELFF.

In its sample, this clone was seen once. This chain joins TRBV9 and TRBJ1-2; 7 positions match TRBD1. This CDR3 comprises 13 residues. Germline V gives CDR1 SGDLS, CDR2 YYNGEE. The ends lost 1 base at V and 4 bases at J; junction bases unmatched: 1. The DNA for the CDR3 is TGTGCCAGCAGCGTATCAGGGGGCTATGGCTACACCTTC. This encodes CASSVSGGYGYTF.

The chain has TRBV5-4 and TRBJ2-7, with TRBD1 matching 7 bases. The V and J ends lost 4 bases and 5 bases, in that order; junction bases with no gene match: 12. Per germline, CDR1 SGHNT and CDR2 YYREEE (reference sequence). This CDR3 is 15 amino acids long. This CDR3 reads CASSDRTGPWDEQYF. In DNA, the CDR3 is TGTGCCAGCAGCGACCGGACAGGCCCTTGGGACGAGCAGTACTTC.

This chain links TRBV24-1 with TRBJ2-3, with a possible D match to TRBD1 (6 bases). Germline V gene lookup returns CDR1 KGHDR and CDR2 SFDVKD. V dropped 1 base and J dropped 3 bases, with 7 bases sitting between them. This CDR3 has 14 amino acids. This CDR3 reads CATSDLTGTDTQYF. Here the CDR3 DNA reads TGTGCCACCAGTGATTTAACAGGGACAGATACGCAGTATTTT.

The V gene is TRBV27, the J gene TRBJ2-4, with D perhaps TRBD1 (7 bases). CDR3 size: 16 residues. The germline V gene encodes CDR1 MNHEY and CDR2 SMNVEV (reference sequence). Trimming stripped 6 bases from V and 6 bases from J, with 21 bases between. The CDR3 region is CASRGGMIWGGNIQYF. The CDR3 region has the DNA TGTGCCAGCAGAGGGGGCATGATATGGGGAGGAAACATTCAGTACTTC.

This clone was observed a few times. Distinct nucleotide sequences in the sample also encode this CDR3. The V and J genes are TRBV6-5 and TRBJ1-2; 9 bases fit TRBD1. The germline V gene encodes CDR1 MNHEY and CDR2 SVGAGI. This CDR3 comprises 13 residues. The junction had 4 bases not matched to a gene; V was cut back by 6 bases and J by 5 bases. The CDR3 DNA reads as TGTGCCAGCAGCCTACAGGGGGCGTATGGCTACACCTTC. Amino acids: CASSLQGAYGYTF.

This clone has a single count. V is TRBV6-5 and J is TRBJ1-3; 7 nucleotides line up with TRBD1. The germline CDR1 and CDR2 sequences are MNHEY and SVGAGI. The ends lost 2 bases at V and 4 bases at J; junction bases unmatched: 5. The CDR3 loop spans 15 amino acids. CDR3 nucleotides: TGTGCCAGCAGTTACGGAAGGACAGGAGGAAACACCATATATTTT. Protein product: CASSYGRTGGNTIYF.

The chain couples TRBV3-1 (or the pseudogene TRBV3-2) to TRBJ2-5; TRBD2 aligns across 12 bases. Germline CDR1 reads LGHDT; CDR2 reads YNNKEL (reference sequence). The V and J ends lost 3 bases and 3 bases, in that order; junction bases with no gene match: 8. The CDR3 spans 17 residues. This chain's CDR3 is CASSHPRTSGVEETQYF. The DNA of the CDR3 is TGTGCCAGCAGCCACCCTCGGACTAGCGGGGTGGAAGAGACCCAGTACTTC.

The V gene is TRBV25-1, the J gene TRBJ1-4; the D is unclear. There are 13 residues in the CDR3. Trimming stripped 0 bases from V and 2 bases from J, with 1 base between. Germline V CDR1 and CDR2: MGHDK, SYGVNS. CDR3: CASSEYTNEKLFF. As DNA, the CDR3 is TGTGCCAGCAGTGAATATACTAATGAAAAACTGTTTTTT. Full variable domain (rest looked up from reference TRBV25-1 and TRBJ1-4): EADIYQTPRYLVIGTGKKITLECSQTMGHDKMYWYQQDPGMELHLIHYSYGVNSTEKGDLSSESTVSRIRTEHFPLTLESARPSHTSQYLCASSEYTNEKLFFGSGTQLSVL.

The chain joins TRBV5-1 to TRBJ2-7; possibly TRBD1 or TRBD2 for D (5 bases each). The CDR3 loop spans 17 amino acids. Looked up from germline, CDR1 is SGHRS and CDR2 is YFSETQ. The ends were cut back, 0 bases at V and 4 bases at J, with 20 bases in the middle. Here the CDR3 reads CASSLAIGTAREYEQYF. CDR3 DNA: TGCGCCAGCAGCTTGGCAATAGGGACCGCACGCGAATACGAGCAGTACTTC.

The table lists this clone with a few counts. The chain is built from TRBV6-5 and TRBJ2-3; D might be TRBD2 (6 bases). V dropped 7 bases and J dropped 1 base, with 15 bases sitting between them. The CDR3 is 15 amino acids. Per germline, CDR1 MNHEY and CDR2 SVGAGI. The CDR3: CASTGTLGGTDTQYF. CDR3 coding DNA: TGTGCCAGCACTGGGACTCTTGGGGGCACAGATACGCAGTATTTT.

The CDR3 is CARSLRQGDYEQYF. The CDR3 DNA follows: TGTGCCAGAAGCTTACGACAGGGTGACTACGAGCAGTACTTC. This sequence joins TRBV5-3 and TRBJ2-7; 7 nucleotides agree with TRBD1. TRBV5-3 carries the ORF label, with uncertain function. This CDR3 region has 14 residues. After removal of 2 bases from V and 3 bases from J, the junction contained 5 bases not matched to a gene.

The rearrangement uses TRBV30 and TRBJ1-1, with D unclear. Trimming left V 2 bases short and J 1 base short, with 11 bases between. This CDR3 region has 14 residues. Looked up from germline, CDR1 is GTSNPN and CDR2 is SVGIG (reference sequence). CDR3 amino acids: CAWSPPGSNTEAFF. The CDR3 nucleotides read TGTGCCTGGAGTCCCCCCGGATCGAACACTGAAGCTTTCTTT.

In this sample, this clone turned up once. V gene TRBV24-1 combines with J gene TRBJ1-2; D is perhaps TRBD1 (6 bases). V gave up 2 bases and J gave up 2 bases, with 14 bases separating them. The CDR3 consists of 16 residues. Germline CDR1 KGHDR, CDR2 SFDVKD. The CDR3 nucleotides are TGTGCCACCAGTGATTGGACAGCACTTCTAAACTATGGCTACACCTTC. This codes for CATSDWTALLNYGYTF.

This clone was counted only a few times. This sequence joins TRBV13 and TRBJ2-7; no clear D. V was clipped by 4 bases and J by 3 bases, with 13 bases between them. From germline, CDR1 is PRHDT and CDR2 FYEKMQ (reference sequence). The CDR3 is 14 residues long. CDR3: CASSSPTLRYEQYF. CDR3 DNA sequence: TGTGCCAGCAGCTCCCCAACCCTACGCTACGAGCAGTACTTC.

The chain carries TRBV12-3 or TRBV12-4 and TRBJ1-2, with D tentatively TRBD1 (5 bases). V shed 8 bases and J shed 4 bases, with 14 bases lying between them. This CDR3 contains 13 residues. The CDR3 DNA sequence: TGTGCCAGCTCCCCGGGACGGATCTATGGCTACACCTTC. This sequence encodes CASSPGRIYGYTF.

The chain links TRBV30 to TRBJ1-5, with D possibly being TRBD1 (6 bases). The germline V gene has CDR1 GTSNPN and CDR2 SVGIG (reference sequence). The CDR3 spans 14 residues. The V end lost 1 base, the J end lost 6 bases, and 13 bases lay between the germline ends. CDR3 loop: CAWSAGVISQPQHF. The CDR3 DNA follows: TGTGCCTGGAGTGCAGGGGTGATATCTCAGCCCCAGCATTTT.

The V gene is TRBV6-4, the J gene TRBJ1-5, with D unclear. Trimming stripped 3 bases from V and 6 bases from J, with 9 bases between. The CDR3 length is 13 residues. Per the germline V gene, CDR1 is MRHNA and CDR2 is SNTAGT. The CDR3: CASSEGVRQPQHF. The CDR3, as DNA: TGTGCCAGCAGTGAGGGAGTACGTCAGCCCCAGCATTTT.

This clone showed up just once. The V gene is TRBV30, the J gene TRBJ1-1, with D possibly matching TRBD1 (5 bases). This CDR3 is 11 amino acids long. V shed 5 bases and J shed 1 base, with 5 bases lying between them. Germline CDR1 GTSNPN, CDR2 SVGIG (reference sequence). DNA for the CDR3: TGTGCCTGGGGGGGGAACACTGAAGCTTTCTTT. It translates to CAWGGNTEAFF.

The rearrangement links TRBV7-3 to TRBJ2-3; unclear D gene. V was clipped by 3 bases and J by 6 bases, with 16 bases between them. CDR1 SGHTA and CDR2 FQGTGA come from the germline V gene. The CDR3 covers 15 residues. Here the CDR3 reads CASSLIPNGVDTQYF. CDR3 bases: TGTGCCAGCAGCTTGATTCCCAATGGGGTGGATACGCAGTATTTT.

The chain links TRBV19 to TRBJ1-6; D is possibly TRBD1 (5 bases). The CDR3 sequence is 16 residues long. Trimming cost V 3 bases and J 10 bases, with 19 bases left between them. Germline CDR1 reads LNHDA; CDR2 reads SQIVND (reference sequence). The CDR3 DNA reads as TGTGCCAGTAGTATGGGAGATGGGGGGATTGGATCACCCCTCCACTTT. This codes for CASSMGDGGIGSPLHF.

The chain couples TRBV28 to TRBJ2-1; no firm D call. Deletions cut 2 bases from V and 4 bases from J, with 3 bases between. The CDR3 covers 12 residues. CDR1 is MDHEN, CDR2 SYDVKM, per germline. The CDR3 spells CASSLLYNEQFF. The CDR3 bases are TGTGCCAGCAGTTTACTATACAATGAGCAGTTCTTC.

This sequence joins TRBV5-4 and TRBJ1-2; D is uncertain. Germline V gives CDR1 SGHNT, CDR2 YYREEE (reference sequence). The CDR3 totals 17 residues. V shed 1 base and J shed 1 base, with 17 bases lying between them. CDR3: CASSLRSMGVGNYGYTF. In nucleotides, the CDR3 is TGTGCCAGCAGCTTGCGCTCTATGGGCGTAGGTAACTATGGCTACACCTTC.